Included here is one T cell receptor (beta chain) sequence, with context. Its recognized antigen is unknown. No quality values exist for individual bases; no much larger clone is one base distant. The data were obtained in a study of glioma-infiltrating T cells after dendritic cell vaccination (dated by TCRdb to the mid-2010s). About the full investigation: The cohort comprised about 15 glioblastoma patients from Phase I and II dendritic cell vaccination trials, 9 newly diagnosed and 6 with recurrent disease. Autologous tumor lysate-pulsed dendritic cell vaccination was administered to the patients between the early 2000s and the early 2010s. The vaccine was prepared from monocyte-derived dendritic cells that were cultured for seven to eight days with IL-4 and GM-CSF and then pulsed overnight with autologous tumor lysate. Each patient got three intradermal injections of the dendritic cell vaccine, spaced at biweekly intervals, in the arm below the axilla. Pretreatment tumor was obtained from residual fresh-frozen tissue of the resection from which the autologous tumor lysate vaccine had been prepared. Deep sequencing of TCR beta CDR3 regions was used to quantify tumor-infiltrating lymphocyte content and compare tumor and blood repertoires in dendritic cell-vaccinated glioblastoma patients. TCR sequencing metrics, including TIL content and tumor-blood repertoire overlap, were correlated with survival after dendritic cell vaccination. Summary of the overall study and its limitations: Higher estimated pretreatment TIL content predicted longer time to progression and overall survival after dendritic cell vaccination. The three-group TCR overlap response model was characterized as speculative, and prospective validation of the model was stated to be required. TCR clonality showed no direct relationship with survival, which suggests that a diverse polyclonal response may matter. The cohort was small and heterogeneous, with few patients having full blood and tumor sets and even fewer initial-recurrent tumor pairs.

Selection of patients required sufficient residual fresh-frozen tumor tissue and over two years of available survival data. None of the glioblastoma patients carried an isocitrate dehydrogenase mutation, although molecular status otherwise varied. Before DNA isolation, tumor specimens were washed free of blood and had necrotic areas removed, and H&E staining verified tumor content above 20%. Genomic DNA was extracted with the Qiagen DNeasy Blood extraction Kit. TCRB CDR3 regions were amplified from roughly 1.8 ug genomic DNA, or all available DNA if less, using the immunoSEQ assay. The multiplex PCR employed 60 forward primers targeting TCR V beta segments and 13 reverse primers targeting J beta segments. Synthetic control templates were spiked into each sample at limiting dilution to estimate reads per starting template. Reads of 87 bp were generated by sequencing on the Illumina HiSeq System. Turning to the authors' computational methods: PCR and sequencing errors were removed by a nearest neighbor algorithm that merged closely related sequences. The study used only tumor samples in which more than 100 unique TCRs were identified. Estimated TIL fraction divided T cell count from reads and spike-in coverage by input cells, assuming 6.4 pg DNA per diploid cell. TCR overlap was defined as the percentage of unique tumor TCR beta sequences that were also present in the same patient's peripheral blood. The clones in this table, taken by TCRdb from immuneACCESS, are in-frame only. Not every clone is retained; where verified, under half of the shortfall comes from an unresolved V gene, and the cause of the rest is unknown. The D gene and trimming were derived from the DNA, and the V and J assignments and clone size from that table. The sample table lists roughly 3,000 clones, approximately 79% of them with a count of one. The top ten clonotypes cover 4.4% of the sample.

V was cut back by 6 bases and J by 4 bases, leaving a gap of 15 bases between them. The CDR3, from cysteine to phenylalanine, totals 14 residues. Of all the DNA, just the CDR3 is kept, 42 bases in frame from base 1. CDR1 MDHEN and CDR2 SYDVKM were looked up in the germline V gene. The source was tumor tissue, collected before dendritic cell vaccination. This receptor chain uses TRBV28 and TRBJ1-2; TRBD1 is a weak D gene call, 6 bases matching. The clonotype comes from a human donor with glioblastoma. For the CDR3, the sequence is CASSSRTDPYGYTF. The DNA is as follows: TGTGCCAGCAGCTCTAGGACAGACCCCTATGGCTACACCTTC.